Listed below are T cell receptor beta chains from one sample, sequenced in a study of shared clonotypes between healthy human individuals. Libraries were prepared by immunoSEQ multiplex PCR; TCRdb keeps only in-frame clonotypes and omits some of them. The sample carries about 520,000 clones, roughly 80% recorded once. The sample comprised PBMCs. The receptor set was obtained from a woman in her forties in good health. Some clones in this sample may be carry-over from other donors' samples. Each CDR3 is given with its conserved first and last residue. Fields, in order: V gene, clone size, J gene, D gene, CDR3 protein, CDR3 DNA. D genes are given only for firm matches. The size entry is marked missing in some rows and otherwise reads once, few, many or a size class.

v_call: TRBV7-2
clone_size: .
j_call: TRBJ2-2
d_call: .
cdr3_aa: CASSLVLRQELFF
cdr3_nt: TGTGCCAGCAGCTTAGTTCTACGGCAGGAGCTGTTTTTT

v_call: TRBV5-4
clone_size: many
j_call: TRBJ2-1
d_call: TRBD2
cdr3_aa: CASSRGLAAINEQFF
cdr3_nt: TGTGCCAGCAGCCGTGGGCTAGCGGCAATCAATGAGCAGTTCTTC

v_call: TRBV6-5
clone_size: .
j_call: TRBJ1-6
d_call: .
cdr3_aa: CASSYSGPRMGSPLHF
cdr3_nt: TGTGCCAGCAGTTACTCAGGACCTAGAATGGGTTCACCCCTCCACTTT

v_call: TRBV5-1
clone_size: .
j_call: TRBJ2-7
d_call: TRBD2
cdr3_aa: CASSPGTSVGEQYF
cdr3_nt: TGCGCCAGCAGCCCCGGGACTAGCGTGGGCGAGCAGTACTTC

v_call: TRBV15
clone_size: .
j_call: TRBJ1-1
d_call: TRBD1
cdr3_aa: CATSPDRDLGAFF
cdr3_nt: TGTGCCACCAGCCCAGACAGGGACCTTGGAGCTTTCTTT

v_call: TRBV7-2
clone_size: many
j_call: TRBJ2-7
d_call: .
cdr3_aa: CASSRDKTYEQYF
cdr3_nt: TGTGCCAGCAGCCGGGACAAGACCTACGAGCAGTACTTC

v_call: TRBV7-2
clone_size: many
j_call: TRBJ1-3
d_call: .
cdr3_aa: CASSPRGGNSGNTIYF
cdr3_nt: TGTGCCAGCAGCCCCCGGGGGGGAAACTCTGGAAACACCATATATTTT

v_call: TRBV6-4
clone_size: .
j_call: TRBJ2-5
d_call: .
cdr3_aa: CASSDSSLTGQKETQYF
cdr3_nt: TGTGCCAGCAGTGACTCATCCCTGACAGGCCAAAAAGAGACCCAGTACTTC

v_call: TRBV10-3
clone_size: .
j_call: TRBJ1-1
d_call: .
cdr3_aa: CATAAVRGNTEAFF
cdr3_nt: TGTGCCACAGCAGCAGTTAGAGGGAACACTGAAGCTTTCTTT

v_call: TRBV28
clone_size: .
j_call: TRBJ2-1
d_call: .
cdr3_aa: CASSNWYEQFF
cdr3_nt: TGTGCCAGCAGTAACTGGTATGAGCAGTTCTTC

v_call: TRBV14
clone_size: .
j_call: TRBJ2-5
d_call: .
cdr3_aa: CASSQDYVGAGETQYF
cdr3_nt: TGTGCCAGCAGCCAAGATTACGTCGGGGCTGGGGAGACCCAGTACTTC

v_call: TRBV4-3
clone_size: .
j_call: TRBJ2-3
d_call: .
cdr3_aa: CASSQDKAGTDTQYF
cdr3_nt: TGCGCCAGCAGCCAAGATAAGGCAGGGACAGATACGCAGTATTTT

v_call: TRBV28
clone_size: once
j_call: TRBJ2-5
d_call: .
cdr3_aa: CASSITRPARSQETQYF
cdr3_nt: TGTGCCAGCAGCATTACCCGCCCCGCCAGAAGCCAAGAGACCCAGTACTTC

v_call: TRBV10-3
clone_size: .
j_call: TRBJ1-1
d_call: .
cdr3_aa: CAISGGPLTEAFF
cdr3_nt: TGTGCCATCAGTGGGGGCCCCCTGACTGAAGCTTTCTTT

v_call: TRBV5-1
clone_size: .
j_call: TRBJ1-1
d_call: .
cdr3_aa: CASTAGVGGATEAFF
cdr3_nt: TGCGCCAGCACCGCAGGGGTCGGGGGAGCCACTGAAGCTTTCTTT

v_call: TRBV5-1
clone_size: .
j_call: TRBJ2-1
d_call: .
cdr3_aa: CASSPPGLHNEQFF
cdr3_nt: TGCGCCAGCAGCCCTCCGGGACTTCACAATGAGCAGTTCTTC

v_call: TRBV20-1
clone_size: .
j_call: TRBJ1-5
d_call: .
cdr3_aa: CSAKGRRAQHF
cdr3_nt: TGCAGTGCTAAGGGGAGGCGGGCCCAGCATTTT

v_call: TRBV28
clone_size: few
j_call: TRBJ1-5
d_call: .
cdr3_aa: CASSTHDSNQPQHF
cdr3_nt: TGTGCCAGCAGCACCCACGATAGCAATCAGCCCCAGCATTTT

v_call: TRBV6-1
clone_size: .
j_call: TRBJ1-3
d_call: .
cdr3_aa: CASSRAGGGNTIYF
cdr3_nt: TGTGCCAGCAGCCGAGCAGGCGGGGGAAACACCATATATTTT

v_call: TRBV5-6
clone_size: .
j_call: TRBJ1-1
d_call: .
cdr3_aa: CASTPWQGVNTEAFF
cdr3_nt: TGTGCCAGCACCCCCTGGCAGGGCGTGAACACTGAAGCTTTCTTT

v_call: TRBV10-1
clone_size: many
j_call: TRBJ2-3
d_call: TRBD2
cdr3_aa: CASSDQGSGSPDTQYF
cdr3_nt: TGCGCCAGCAGTGATCAGGGTAGCGGGAGTCCAGATACGCAGTATTTT

v_call: TRBV6-5
clone_size: .
j_call: TRBJ2-7
d_call: .
cdr3_aa: CASSYSPRAGTYEQYF
cdr3_nt: TGTGCCAGCAGTTACTCCCCGCGGGCCGGAACCTACGAGCAGTACTTC

v_call: TRBV5-4
clone_size: .
j_call: TRBJ1-5
d_call: .
cdr3_aa: CASSRGGLGQPQHF
cdr3_nt: TGTGCCAGCAGCCGGGGCGGGCTTGGTCAGCCCCAGCATTTT

v_call: TRBV11-2
clone_size: once
j_call: TRBJ2-7
d_call: .
cdr3_aa: CASSFPDSYEQYF
cdr3_nt: TGTGCCAGCAGCTTTCCTGATTCCTACGAGCAGTACTTC

v_call: TRBV27
clone_size: .
j_call: TRBJ1-4
d_call: TRBD1
cdr3_aa: CASSPGQGFPTNEKLFF
cdr3_nt: TGTGCCAGCAGTCCCGGACAGGGGTTTCCAACTAATGAAAAACTGTTTTTT

v_call: TRBV6-5
clone_size: once
j_call: TRBJ2-7
d_call: TRBD1
cdr3_aa: CASSFGQGTYEQYF
cdr3_nt: TGTGCCAGCAGTTTTGGACAGGGAACCTACGAGCAGTACTTC

v_call: TRBV7-2
clone_size: .
j_call: TRBJ2-1
d_call: .
cdr3_aa: CASSLETGMGYNEQFF
cdr3_nt: TGTGCCAGCAGCTTAGAAACAGGGATGGGTTACAATGAGCAGTTCTTC

v_call: TRBV5-1
clone_size: .
j_call: TRBJ2-7
d_call: TRBD1
cdr3_aa: CASSTSGQGVNEQYF
cdr3_nt: TGCGCCAGCAGCACGTCGGGACAGGGGGTCAACGAGCAGTACTTC

v_call: TRBV7-3
clone_size: .
j_call: TRBJ1-2
d_call: TRBD1
cdr3_aa: CASSPGQGYGYTF
cdr3_nt: TGTGCCAGCAGCCCGGGACAGGGTTACGGCTACACCTTC

v_call: TRBV30
clone_size: .
j_call: TRBJ1-3
d_call: .
cdr3_aa: CAWSVPGVPGNTIYF
cdr3_nt: TGTGCCTGGAGTGTACCGGGGGTCCCTGGAAACACCATATATTTT

v_call: TRBV5-1
clone_size: once
j_call: TRBJ2-1
d_call: .
cdr3_aa: CASSLLGAQNEQFF
cdr3_nt: TGCGCCAGCAGCTTATTGGGGGCGCAAAATGAGCAGTTCTTC

v_call: TRBV2
clone_size: few
j_call: TRBJ2-2
d_call: .
cdr3_aa: CASSGRADTGELFF
cdr3_nt: TGTGCCAGCAGTGGACGGGCAGACACCGGGGAGCTGTTTTTT

v_call: TRBV28
clone_size: .
j_call: TRBJ2-7
d_call: .
cdr3_aa: CASSPFPTGTHSYEQYF
cdr3_nt: TGTGCCAGCAGTCCCTTCCCCACCGGGACACACTCCTACGAGCAGTACTTC

v_call: TRBV2
clone_size: .
j_call: TRBJ2-7
d_call: .
cdr3_aa: CASSETVYGYEQYF
cdr3_nt: TGTGCCAGCAGTGAGACTGTCTATGGCTATGAGCAGTACTTC

v_call: TRBV28
clone_size: .
j_call: TRBJ1-5
d_call: TRBD1
cdr3_aa: CASSPPGGLGNQPQHF
cdr3_nt: TGTGCCAGCAGCCCCCCAGGGGGCCTTGGCAATCAGCCCCAGCATTTT

v_call: TRBV6-6
clone_size: .
j_call: TRBJ2-7
d_call: .
cdr3_aa: CASSPGYPYEQYF
cdr3_nt: TGTGCCAGCAGCCCGGGGTACCCCTACGAGCAGTACTTC

v_call: TRBV28
clone_size: .
j_call: TRBJ2-5
d_call: TRBD1
cdr3_aa: CASSLGTGAALSETQYF
cdr3_nt: TGTGCCAGCAGTTTAGGAACAGGGGCGGCCCTTTCAGAGACCCAGTACTTC

v_call: TRBV11-3
clone_size: .
j_call: TRBJ1-1
d_call: .
cdr3_aa: CASSLNPTDSAFF
cdr3_nt: TGTGCCAGCAGCTTAAATCCCACGGACTCGGCTTTCTTT

v_call: TRBV5-1
clone_size: .
j_call: TRBJ1-2
d_call: TRBD1
cdr3_aa: CASSWITGDYGYTF
cdr3_nt: TGCGCCAGCAGCTGGATTACAGGGGACTATGGCTACACCTTC

v_call: TRBV12-2
clone_size: .
j_call: TRBJ2-5
d_call: .
cdr3_aa: CASRLAYFYRDEQETQYF
cdr3_nt: TGTGCAAGTCGCTTAGCGTACTTTTACAGAGACGAACAAGAGACCCAGTACTTC

v_call: TRBV19
clone_size: .
j_call: TRBJ2-3
d_call: .
cdr3_aa: CASSPTGLTDTQYF
cdr3_nt: TGTGCCAGTAGCCCTACAGGGCTCACAGATACGCAGTATTTT

v_call: TRBV4-3
clone_size: .
j_call: TRBJ1-5
d_call: .
cdr3_aa: CASSQEWQGVWPQHF
cdr3_nt: TGCGCCAGCAGCCAAGAATGGCAGGGAGTGTGGCCCCAGCATTTT